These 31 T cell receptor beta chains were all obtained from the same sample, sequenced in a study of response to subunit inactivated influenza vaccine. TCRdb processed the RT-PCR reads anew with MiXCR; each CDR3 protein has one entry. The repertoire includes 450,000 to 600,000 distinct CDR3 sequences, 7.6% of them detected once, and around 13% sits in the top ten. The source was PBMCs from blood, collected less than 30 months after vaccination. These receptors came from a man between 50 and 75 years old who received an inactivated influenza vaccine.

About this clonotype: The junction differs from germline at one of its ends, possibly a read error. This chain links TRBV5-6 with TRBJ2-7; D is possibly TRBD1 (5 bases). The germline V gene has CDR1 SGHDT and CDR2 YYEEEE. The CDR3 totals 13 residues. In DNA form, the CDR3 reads TGTGCCAGCGGCTTTCAGGGCTCCTACGAGCAGTACTTC. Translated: CASGFQGSYEQYF.

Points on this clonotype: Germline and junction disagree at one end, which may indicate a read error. The CDR3 loop reads CASSRTGTSGGGAYVLTF. The CDR3 nucleotides read TGCGCCAGCAGCAGGACCGGGACTAGCGGGGGTGGGGCCTACGTCCTGACTTTC. The chain is built from TRBV5-1 and TRBJ2-6; TRBD2 agrees at 14 bases. CDR1 SGHRS and CDR2 YFSETQ come from the germline V gene. This CDR3 has 18 amino acids.

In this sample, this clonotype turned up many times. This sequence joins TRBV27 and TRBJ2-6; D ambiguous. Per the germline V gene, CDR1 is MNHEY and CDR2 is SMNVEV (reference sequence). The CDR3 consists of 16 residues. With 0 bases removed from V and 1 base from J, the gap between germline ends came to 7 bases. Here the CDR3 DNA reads TGTGCCAGCAGTTTATCGTTGGGGTCTGGGGCCAACGTCCTGACTTTC. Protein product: CASSLSLGSGANVLTF.

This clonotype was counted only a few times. CDR3 sequence reads: CASSIGQANYGYTF. Written as DNA, the CDR3 is TGTGCCAGTAGTATTGGACAAGCTAACTATGGCTACACCTTC. This chain uses TRBV19 with TRBJ1-2, with TRBD1 as a possible D gene (5 bases). In germline, CDR1 is LNHDA, CDR2 SQIVND (reference sequence). The CDR3 contains 14 residues. V shed 3 bases and J shed 0 bases, with 8 bases lying between them.

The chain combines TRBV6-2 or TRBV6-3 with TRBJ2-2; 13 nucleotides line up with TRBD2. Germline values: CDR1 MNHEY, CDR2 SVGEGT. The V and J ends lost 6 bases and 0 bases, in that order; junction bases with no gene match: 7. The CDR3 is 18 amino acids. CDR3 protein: CASRHGTSGVANTGELFF. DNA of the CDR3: TGTGCCAGCAGGCACGGGACTAGCGGGGTCGCGAACACCGGGGAGCTGTTTTTT.

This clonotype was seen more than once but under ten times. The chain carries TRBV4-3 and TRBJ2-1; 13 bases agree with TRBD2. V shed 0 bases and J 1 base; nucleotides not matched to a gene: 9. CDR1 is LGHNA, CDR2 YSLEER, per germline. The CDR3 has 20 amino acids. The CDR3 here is CASSQDITSGGATSYNEQFF. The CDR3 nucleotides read TGCGCCAGCAGCCAAGATATAACTAGCGGGGGGGCTACGTCCTACAATGAGCAGTTCTTC.

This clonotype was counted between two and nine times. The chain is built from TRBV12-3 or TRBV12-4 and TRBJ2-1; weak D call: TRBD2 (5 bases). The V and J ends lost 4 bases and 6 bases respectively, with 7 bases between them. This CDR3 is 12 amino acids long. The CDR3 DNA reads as TGTGCCAGCAGTTCGGGGTTCAATGAGCAGTTCTTC. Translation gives CASSSGFNEQFF.

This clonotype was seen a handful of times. The CDR3 sequence: CASSLWQGETQYF. As DNA, the CDR3 is TGTGCCAGCAGTTTGTGGCAGGGAGAGACCCAGTACTTC. The gene calls are TRBV12-3 or TRBV12-4 and TRBJ2-5, with D possibly being TRBD1 (5 bases). Trimming pared 3 bases from V and 4 bases from J, leaving 9 bases between. This CDR3 is 13 amino acids long.

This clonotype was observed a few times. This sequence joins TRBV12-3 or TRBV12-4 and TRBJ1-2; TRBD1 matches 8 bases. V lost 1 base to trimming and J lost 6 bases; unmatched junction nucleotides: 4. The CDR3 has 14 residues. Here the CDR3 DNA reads TGTGCCAGCAGTTTAGGTGCAGGGGGCAATGGCTACACCTTC. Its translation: CASSLGAGGNGYTF.

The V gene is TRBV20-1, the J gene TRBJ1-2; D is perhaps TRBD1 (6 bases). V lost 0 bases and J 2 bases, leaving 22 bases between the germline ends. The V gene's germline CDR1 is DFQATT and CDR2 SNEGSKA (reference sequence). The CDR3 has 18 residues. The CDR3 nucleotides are TGCAGTGCTAGAGATAGGGGCGCAGGGGCGGACTCCAACTATGGCTACACCTTC. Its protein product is CSARDRGAGADSNYGYTF.

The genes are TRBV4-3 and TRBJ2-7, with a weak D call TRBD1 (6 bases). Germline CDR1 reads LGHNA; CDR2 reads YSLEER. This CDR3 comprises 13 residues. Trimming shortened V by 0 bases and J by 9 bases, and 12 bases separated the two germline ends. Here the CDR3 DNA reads TGCGCCAGCAGCCAAGAAAGGCAGGGGCGGCAGTACTTC. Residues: CASSQERQGRQYF.

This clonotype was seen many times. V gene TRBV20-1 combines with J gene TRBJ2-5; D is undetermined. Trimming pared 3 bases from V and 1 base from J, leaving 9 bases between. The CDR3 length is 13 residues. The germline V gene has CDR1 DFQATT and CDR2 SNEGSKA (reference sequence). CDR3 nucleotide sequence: TGCAGTGCTAGTTGGCAGGCCCAAGAGACCCAGTACTTC. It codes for CSASWQAQETQYF.

Written as DNA, the CDR3 is TGCAGCGTTGTTCGACAGACAGATACGCAGTATTTT. Protein: CSVVRQTDTQYF. This chain links TRBV29-1 with TRBJ2-3; D is perhaps TRBD1 (5 bases). This CDR3 has 12 amino acids. V lost 4 bases and J 3 bases, leaving 8 bases between the germline ends. Per germline, CDR1 SQVTM and CDR2 ANQGSEA.

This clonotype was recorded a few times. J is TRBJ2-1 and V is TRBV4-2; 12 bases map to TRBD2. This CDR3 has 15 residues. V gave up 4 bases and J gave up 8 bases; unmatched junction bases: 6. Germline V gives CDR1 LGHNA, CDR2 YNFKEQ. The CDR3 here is CASSRGLAGTYEQFF. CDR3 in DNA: TGTGCCAGCAGCCGTGGACTAGCGGGAACATATGAGCAGTTCTTC.

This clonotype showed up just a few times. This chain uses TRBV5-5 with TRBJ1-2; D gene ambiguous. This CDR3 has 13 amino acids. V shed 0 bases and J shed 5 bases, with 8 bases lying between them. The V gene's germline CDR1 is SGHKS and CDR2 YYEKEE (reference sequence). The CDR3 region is CASSLAQQYGYTF. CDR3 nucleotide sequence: TGTGCCAGCAGCTTGGCTCAGCAATATGGCTACACCTTC.

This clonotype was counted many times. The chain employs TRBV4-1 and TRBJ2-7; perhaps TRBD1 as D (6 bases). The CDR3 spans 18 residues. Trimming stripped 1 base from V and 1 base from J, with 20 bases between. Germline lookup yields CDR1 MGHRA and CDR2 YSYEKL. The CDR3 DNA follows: TGCGCCAGCAGCCAAGCCAGGGGCCTGGACACCGTATCCTACGAGCAGTACTTC. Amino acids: CASSQARGLDTVSYEQYF.

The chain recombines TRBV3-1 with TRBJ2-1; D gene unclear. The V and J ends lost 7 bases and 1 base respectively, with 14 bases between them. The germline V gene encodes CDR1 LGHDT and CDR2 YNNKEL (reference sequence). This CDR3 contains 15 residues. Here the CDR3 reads CASTGAASSYNEQFF. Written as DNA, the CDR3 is TGTGCCAGCACAGGAGCAGCCTCATCCTACAATGAGCAGTTCTTC.

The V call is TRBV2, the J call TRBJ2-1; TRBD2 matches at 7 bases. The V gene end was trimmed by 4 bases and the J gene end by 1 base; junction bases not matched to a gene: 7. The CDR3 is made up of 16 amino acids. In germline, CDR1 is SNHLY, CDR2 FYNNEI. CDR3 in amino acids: CASSVGLVRSYNEQFF. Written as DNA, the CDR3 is TGTGCCAGCAGTGTCGGACTAGTTAGGTCCTACAATGAGCAGTTCTTC.

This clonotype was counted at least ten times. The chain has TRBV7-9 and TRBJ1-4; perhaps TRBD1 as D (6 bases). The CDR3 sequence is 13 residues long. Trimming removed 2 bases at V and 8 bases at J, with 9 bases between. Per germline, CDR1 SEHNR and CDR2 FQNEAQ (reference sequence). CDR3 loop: CASSLPGEEKLFF. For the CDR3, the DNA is TGTGCCAGCAGCTTACCAGGGGAGGAAAAACTGTTTTTT. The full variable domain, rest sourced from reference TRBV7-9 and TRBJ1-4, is DTGVSQNPRHKITKRGQNVTFRCDPISEHNRLYWYRQTLGQGPEFLTYFQNEAQLEKSRLLSDRFSAERPKGSFSTLEIQRTEQGDSAMYLCASSLPGEEKLFFGSGTQLSVL.

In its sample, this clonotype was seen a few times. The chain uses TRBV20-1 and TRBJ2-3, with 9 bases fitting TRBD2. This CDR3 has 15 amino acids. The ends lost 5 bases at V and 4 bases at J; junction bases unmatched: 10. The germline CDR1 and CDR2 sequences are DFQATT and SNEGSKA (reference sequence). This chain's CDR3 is CSALAGSIRADTQYF. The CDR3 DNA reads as TGCAGTGCTCTAGCGGGATCCATCAGAGCAGATACGCAGTATTTT.

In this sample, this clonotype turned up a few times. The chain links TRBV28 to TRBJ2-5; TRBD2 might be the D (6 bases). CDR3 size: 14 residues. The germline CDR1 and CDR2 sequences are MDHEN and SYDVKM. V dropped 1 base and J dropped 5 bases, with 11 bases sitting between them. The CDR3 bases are TGTGCCAGCAGTTTATTACTAGCTCCGGAGACCCAGTACTTC. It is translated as CASSLLLAPETQYF.

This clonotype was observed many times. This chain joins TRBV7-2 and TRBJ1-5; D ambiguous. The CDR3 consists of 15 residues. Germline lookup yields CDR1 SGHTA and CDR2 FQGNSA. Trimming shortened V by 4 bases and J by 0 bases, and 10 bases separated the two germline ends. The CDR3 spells CASSSFGVSNQPQHF. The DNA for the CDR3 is TGTGCCAGCAGCTCTTTCGGGGTTAGCAATCAGCCCCAGCATTTT.

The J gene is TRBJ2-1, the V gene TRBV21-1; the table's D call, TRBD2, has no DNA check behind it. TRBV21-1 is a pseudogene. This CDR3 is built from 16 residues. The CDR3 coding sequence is TGTGCCAGCAGCAAAGGAAAGCGGGAGGGCCCGGATGAGCAGTTCTTC. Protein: CASSKGKREGPDEQFF.

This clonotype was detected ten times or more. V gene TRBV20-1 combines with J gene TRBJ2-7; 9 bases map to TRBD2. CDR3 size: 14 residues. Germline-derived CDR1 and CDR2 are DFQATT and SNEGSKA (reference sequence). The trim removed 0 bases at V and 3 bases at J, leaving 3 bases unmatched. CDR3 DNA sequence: TGCAGTGCTAGAGATCCTAGCGGGGTCTACGAGCAGTACTTC. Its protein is CSARDPSGVYEQYF.

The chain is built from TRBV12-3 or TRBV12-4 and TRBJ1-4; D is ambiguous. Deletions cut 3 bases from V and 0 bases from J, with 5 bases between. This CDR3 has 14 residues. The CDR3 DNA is TGTGCCAGCAGTTTGTTCTCAACTAATGAAAAACTGTTTTTT. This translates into CASSLFSTNEKLFF.

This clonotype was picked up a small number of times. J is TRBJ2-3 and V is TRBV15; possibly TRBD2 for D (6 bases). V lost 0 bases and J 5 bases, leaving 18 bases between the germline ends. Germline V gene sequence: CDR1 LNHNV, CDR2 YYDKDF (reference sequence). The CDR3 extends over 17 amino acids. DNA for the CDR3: TGTGCCACCAGCAGAGATTTAAGGCAGGTGGAGGGAGATACGCAGTATTTT. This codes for CATSRDLRQVEGDTQYF.

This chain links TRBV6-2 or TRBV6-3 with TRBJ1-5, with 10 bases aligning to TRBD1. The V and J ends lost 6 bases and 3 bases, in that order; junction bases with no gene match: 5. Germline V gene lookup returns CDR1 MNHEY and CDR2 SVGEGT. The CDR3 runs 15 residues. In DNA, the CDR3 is TGTGCCAGCAGCCAGGGACAGGGGCCCAATCAGCCCCAGCATTTT. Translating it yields CASSQGQGPNQPQHF.

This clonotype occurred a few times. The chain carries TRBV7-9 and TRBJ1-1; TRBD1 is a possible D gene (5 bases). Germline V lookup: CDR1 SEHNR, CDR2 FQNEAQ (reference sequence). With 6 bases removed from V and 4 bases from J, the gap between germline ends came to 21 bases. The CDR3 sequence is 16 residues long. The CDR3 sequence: CASSFVMDRGGTEAFF. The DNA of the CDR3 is TGTGCCAGCAGTTTTGTCATGGATAGGGGAGGCACTGAAGCTTTCTTT.

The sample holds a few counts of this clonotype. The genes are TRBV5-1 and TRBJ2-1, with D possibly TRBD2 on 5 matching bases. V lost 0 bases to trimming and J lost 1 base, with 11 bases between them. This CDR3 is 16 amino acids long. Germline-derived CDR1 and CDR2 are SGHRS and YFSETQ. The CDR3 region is CASSLVGGESYNEQFF. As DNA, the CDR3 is TGCGCCAGCAGCTTGGTAGGTGGGGAGTCCTACAATGAGCAGTTCTTC.

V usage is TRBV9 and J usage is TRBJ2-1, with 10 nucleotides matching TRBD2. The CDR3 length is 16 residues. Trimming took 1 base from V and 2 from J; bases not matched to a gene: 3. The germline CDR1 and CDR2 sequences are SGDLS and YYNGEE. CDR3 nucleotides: TGTGCCAGCAGCGTATCAGCGGGGGGGCCCTACAATGAGCAGTTCTTC. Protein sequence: CASSVSAGGPYNEQFF.

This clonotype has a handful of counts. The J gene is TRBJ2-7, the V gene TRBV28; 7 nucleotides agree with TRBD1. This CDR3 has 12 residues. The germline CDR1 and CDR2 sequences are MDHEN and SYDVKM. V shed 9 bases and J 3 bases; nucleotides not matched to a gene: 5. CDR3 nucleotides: TGTGCCAGTCGGGACAGCCACTACGAGCAGTACTTC. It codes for CASRDSHYEQYF.